This entry lists 22 T cell receptor beta chains sequenced from one sample in a study of glioma-infiltrating T cells after dendritic cell vaccination (dated by TCRdb to about 2016). The method was the immunoSEQ multiplex PCR assay. This is the immuneACCESS table as TCRdb keeps it, with only in-frame sequences that have V and J called. A part of the clones is gone; compared with another copy, unresolved V genes explain less than half, and the rest is unexplained. The sample has tens of thousands of clones on record, 85% of them singletons. Of the sample, 2.5% to 3.5% is held by the ten largest clones. The material sequenced was blood, taken before dendritic cell vaccination. The receptor set was obtained from a human donor with glioblastoma.

The rearrangement uses TRBV12-5 and TRBJ2-5; perhaps TRBD1 as D (5 bases). The CDR3 is made up of 15 amino acids. The germline CDR1 and CDR2 sequences are LGHNT and FRNRAP. V gave up 3 bases and J gave up 7 bases, with 18 bases separating them. The CDR3 DNA reads as TGTGCTAGTGGTTTCCGATGGGGCCCCCGCTCGACCCAGTACTTC. Translated: CASGFRWGPRSTQYF.

A single count supports this clone. The chain recombines TRBV7-6 with TRBJ2-7; TRBD2 agrees at 9 bases. Germline-derived CDR1 and CDR2 are SGHVS and FNYEAQ. The CDR3 sequence is 14 residues long. V shed 5 bases and J 5 bases; nucleotides not matched to a gene: 7. This chain's CDR3 is CASSPIAGGNEQYF. The CDR3 DNA is TGTGCCAGCAGCCCTATTGCGGGAGGGAACGAGCAGTACTTC. Filled out from reference TRBV7-6 and TRBJ2-7, the complete variable domain reads GAGVSQSPRYKVTKRGQDVALRCDPISGHVSLYWYRQALGQGPEFLTYFNYEAQQDKSGLPNDRFSAERPEGSISTLTIQRTEQRDSAMYRCASSPIAGGNEQYFGPGTRLTVT.

The chain uses TRBV28 and TRBJ1-5; D gene uncertain. Germline loops: CDR1 MDHEN, CDR2 SYDVKM. Trimming removed 8 bases at V and 2 bases at J, with 10 bases between. The CDR3 length is 13 residues. CDR3 coding DNA: TGTGCCAGCCATCAGGTGGGCAATCAGCCCCAGCATTTT. This translates into CASHQVGNQPQHF.

V and J are TRBV4-1 and TRBJ2-7; 8 positions agree with TRBD2. The CDR3 extends over 17 amino acids. J was trimmed by 3 bases and V by 0 bases; bases with no gene match: 10. Germline assignment: CDR1 MGHRA and CDR2 YSYEKL. The CDR3, as DNA: TGCGCCAGCAGCCAAGATCTGCCGGGGGGGAGATTCTACGAGCAGTACTTC. Residues: CASSQDLPGGRFYEQYF.

The sample holds one count of this clone. The CDR3 bases are TGTGCCAGCAGTGAAGAGGCACAGGGGGCGTATGGCTACACCTTC. It codes for CASSEEAQGAYGYTF. This sequence joins TRBV2 and TRBJ1-2, with 9 bases aligning to TRBD1. Germline V gives CDR1 SNHLY, CDR2 FYNNEI. J was trimmed by 5 bases and V by 1 base; bases with no gene match: 5. This CDR3 has 15 amino acids. Supplemented by reference TRBV2 and TRBJ1-2, the full variable domain reads EPEVTQTPSHQVTQMGQEVILRCVPISNHLYFYWYRQILGQKVEFLVSFYNNEISEKSEIFDDQFSVERPDGSNFTLKIRSTKLEDSAMYFCASSEEAQGAYGYTFGSGTRLTVV.

The CDR3 DNA reads as TGTGCCAGCAGCCCCAAACCCACTAGCGGGAGGGAGACCCAGTACTTC. As protein: CASSPKPTSGRETQYF. The chain joins TRBV13 to TRBJ2-5, with 12 bases identical to TRBD2. This CDR3 has 16 amino acids. Looked up from germline, CDR1 is PRHDT and CDR2 is FYEKMQ (reference sequence). V shed 5 bases, J shed 5 bases, and the junction held 9 bases outside the gene matches.

The gene calls are TRBV14 and TRBJ1-2; 8 nucleotides agree with TRBD1. Looked up from germline, CDR1 is SGHDN and CDR2 is FVKESK. The CDR3 runs 13 residues. The V and J ends lost 5 bases and 4 bases, in that order; junction bases with no gene match: 3. The CDR3 DNA reads as TGTGCCAGCAGCTTTACAGGGGGCTATGGCTACACCTTC. Amino acids: CASSFTGGYGYTF.

This rearrangement joins TRBV5-1 to TRBJ2-1; TRBD2 aligns across 10 bases. Germline values: CDR1 SGHRS, CDR2 YFSETQ. V lost 4 bases and J lost 3; bases outside the gene matches: 4. The length of the CDR3 is 15 residues. The CDR3: CASSIGTSDYNEQFF. In DNA form, the CDR3 reads TGCGCCAGCAGCATCGGGACTAGCGACTACAATGAGCAGTTCTTC. Filled out from reference TRBV5-1 and TRBJ2-1, the complete variable domain reads KAGVTQTPRYLIKTRGQQVTLSCSPISGHRSVSWYQQTPGQGLQFLFEYFSETQRNKGNFPGRFSGRQFSNSRSEMNVSTLELGDSALYLCASSIGTSDYNEQFFGPGTRLTVL.

A few counts support this clone. The V and J genes are TRBV5-1 and TRBJ2-7; 10 nucleotides match TRBD2. Germline trimming cut 4 bases from V and 1 base from J; bases unmatched to any gene: 5. CDR3 length: 15 amino acids. Germline CDR1 and CDR2: SGHRS and YFSETQ. The CDR3 DNA sequence: TGCGCCAGCAGCGAAGCGGGGGGGAAATCCTACGAGCAGTACTTC. Translation gives CASSEAGGKSYEQYF.

The CDR3 region has the DNA TGTGCCAGCTCACCCACAGCCCTCTTCTCTGGGGCCAACGTCCTGACTTTC. It is translated as CASSPTALFSGANVLTF. The chain employs TRBV18 and TRBJ2-6; unclear D gene. Germline V gene lookup returns CDR1 KGHSH and CDR2 LQKENI. CDR3 size: 17 residues. V lost 3 bases and J 0 bases, leaving 12 bases between the germline ends.

The chain uses TRBV5-1 and TRBJ1-1; D remains unclear. CDR1 SGHRS and CDR2 YFSETQ come from the germline V gene. This CDR3 spans 13 amino acids. Trimming removed 4 bases at V and 5 bases at J, with 12 bases between. CDR3 nucleotide sequence: TGCGCCAGCAGCCGCGAGGGAGGGACTGAAGCTTTCTTT. Translated: CASSREGGTEAFF.

CDR3 region: CASSPGGLGGTGELFF. CDR3 bases: TGCGCCAGCAGCCCGGGGGGGCTTGGGGGCACCGGGGAGCTGTTTTTT. This chain uses TRBV5-1 with TRBJ2-2, with 8 bases matching TRBD2. The CDR3 is made up of 16 amino acids. Unmatched junction bases numbered 9, after V lost 4 bases and J lost 4 bases. The germline CDR1 and CDR2 sequences are SGHRS and YFSETQ.

The chain carries TRBV13 and TRBJ1-4; D is unclear. Trimming took off 6 bases at V and 4 bases at J, with 9 bases between the two ends. Germline V gene data show CDR1 as PRHDT and CDR2 as FYEKMQ (reference sequence). The CDR3 totals 13 residues. The CDR3 loop reads CASSVHSNEKLFF. The CDR3, as DNA: TGTGCCAGCAGTGTACACAGTAATGAAAAACTGTTTTTT.

This chain uses TRBV5-6 with TRBJ1-1; 8 positions match TRBD1. The V gene's germline CDR1 is SGHDT and CDR2 YYEEEE. Losses at the gene ends were 4 bases for V and 5 bases for J; bases not matched to a gene: 4. The CDR3 contains 13 residues. The CDR3 DNA is TGTGCCAGCAGCCCCAGGGGGCTGACTGAAGCTTTCTTT. The encoded protein is CASSPRGLTEAFF.

This chain joins TRBV5-1 and TRBJ1-5; 7 nucleotides match TRBD1. V lost 4 bases and J lost 5; bases outside the gene matches: 6. Germline values: CDR1 SGHRS, CDR2 YFSETQ. This CDR3 is 14 amino acids long. CDR3 protein: CASSPAQGDQPQHF. The CDR3 nucleotides read TGCGCCAGCAGCCCAGCGCAGGGGGATCAGCCCCAGCATTTT.

The chain joins TRBV2 to TRBJ2-5, with D maybe TRBD1 (5 bases). The CDR3 is made up of 14 amino acids. Germline V CDR1 and CDR2: SNHLY, FYNNEI. V lost 2 bases and J 1 base, leaving 8 bases between the germline ends. In DNA form, the CDR3 reads TGTGCCAGCAGTGAACAGGGTTCCCAAGAGACCCAGTACTTC. This codes for CASSEQGSQETQYF. Supplemented by reference TRBV2 and TRBJ2-5, the full variable domain reads EPEVTQTPSHQVTQMGQEVILRCVPISNHLYFYWYRQILGQKVEFLVSFYNNEISEKSEIFDDQFSVERPDGSNFTLKIRSTKLEDSAMYFCASSEQGSQETQYFGPGTRLLVL.

This clone was picked up a small number of times. CDR3 in DNA: TGTGCCAGCAGCGGTCAGGGGGCGGGCAATCAGCCCCAGCATTTT. It yields the protein CASSGQGAGNQPQHF. The J gene is TRBJ1-5, the V gene TRBV6-1, with 8 positions matching TRBD1. Germline CDR1 and CDR2: MNHNS and SASEGT. The J segment lost 2 bases and the V segment lost 6 bases, leaving 6 bases of the junction unmatched. The CDR3 runs 15 residues.

The CDR3 loop reads CASSHGTGGEKLFF. The CDR3 DNA is TGCGCCAGCAGCCACGGGACAGGCGGGGAAAAACTGTTTTTT. This chain links TRBV5-1 with TRBJ1-4, with 8 bases aligning to TRBD1. The CDR3 covers 14 residues. Germline trimming cut 4 bases from V and 8 bases from J; bases unmatched to any gene: 7. Germline lookup yields CDR1 SGHRS and CDR2 YFSETQ.

The gene calls are TRBV27 and TRBJ1-1; D call uncertain. Trimming stripped 3 bases from V and 0 bases from J, with 11 bases between. In germline, CDR1 is MNHEY, CDR2 SMNVEV (reference sequence). CDR3 length: 15 residues. CDR3 in DNA: TGTGCCAGCAGTTTTCTCCGGACTCTGAACACTGAAGCTTTCTTT. Protein: CASSFLRTLNTEAFF.

The chain employs TRBV7-7 and TRBJ1-1; D unclear. The germline V gene encodes CDR1 SSHAT and CDR2 FNYEAQ (reference sequence). The CDR3 has 13 amino acids. V dropped 3 bases and J dropped 1 base, with 6 bases sitting between them. CDR3 nucleotide sequence: TGTGCCAGCAGCTTTGTTCAGAACACTGAAGCTTTCTTT. Translated: CASSFVQNTEAFF.

This clone was detected only a few times. The chain couples TRBV7-9 to TRBJ1-4, with 8 positions matching TRBD1. The ends lost 5 bases at V and 8 bases at J; junction bases unmatched: 10. CDR1 is SEHNR and CDR2 is FQNEAQ in the germline V gene (reference sequence). The CDR3 length is 15 residues. The CDR3 loop reads CASSLGTGREEKLFF. In DNA, the CDR3 is TGTGCCAGCAGCCTCGGGACAGGCCGAGAGGAAAAACTGTTTTTT.

The chain employs TRBV7-6 and TRBJ1-3; D remains unclear. Per germline, CDR1 SGHVS and CDR2 FNYEAQ. Deletions cut 2 bases from V and 4 bases from J, with 18 bases between. CDR3 length: 17 amino acids. The CDR3 here is CASSLNQPRGPGNTIYF. The CDR3 nucleotides are TGTGCCAGCAGCTTAAACCAACCACGGGGTCCCGGAAACACCATATATTTT.